The 11 T cell receptor beta chains listed next were all sequenced from one sample in a study of cytotoxic CD8 clonotypes in ibrutinib-treated CLL. Sequencing was performed with immunoSEQ multiplex PCR; in TCRdb, only in-frame clones are kept and a portion is missing. The sample holds 200,000 or so clones, roughly three quarters seen once. The sequencing used PBMCs, collected after 12 months of ibrutinib treatment. These receptors were collected from a human donor with chronic lymphocytic leukemia.

Here the CDR3 reads CASSYLPGQGSPQYF. The CDR3 DNA reads TGTGCCAGCAGTTACTTACCGGGGCAGGGGAGTCCCCAGTACTTC. The chain links TRBV6-5 to TRBJ2-5; possible D gene TRBD1, 6 bases. The ends were cut back, 1 base at V and 9 bases at J, with 18 bases in the middle. The CDR3 consists of 15 residues. Germline CDR1 and CDR2: MNHEY and SVGAGI.

The V and J genes are TRBV18 and TRBJ2-1, with no clear D. The germline V and J ends were trimmed by 6 bases and 8 bases, with 17 bases remaining between them. The germline gives CDR1 KGHSH, CDR2 LQKENI. The CDR3 contains 14 residues. The chain's CDR3 is CASSGSLLRDEQFF. In nucleotides, the CDR3 is TGTGCCAGCTCTGGGTCCCTCCTTAGGGATGAGCAGTTCTTC. Full variable domain (rest looked up from reference TRBV18 and TRBJ2-1): NAGVMQNPRHLVRRRGQEARLRCSPMKGHSHVYWYRQLPEEGLKFMVYLQKENIIDESGMPKERFSAEFPKEGPSILRIQQVVRGDSAAYFCASSGSLLRDEQFFGPGTRLTVL.

This clone was detected only a few times. The V gene is TRBV6-5, the J gene TRBJ1-2, with 8 bases matching TRBD1. This CDR3 comprises 16 residues. Germline CDR1 reads MNHEY; CDR2 reads SVGAGI. With 2 bases clipped from V and 4 bases from J, the junction kept 9 bases outside the gene matches. CDR3 residues: CASSYMIGQGLYGYTF. The CDR3 nucleotides read TGTGCCAGCAGTTACATGATAGGACAGGGACTCTATGGCTACACCTTC.

J is TRBJ2-5 and V is TRBV5-1, with D possibly matching TRBD2 (6 bases). This CDR3 spans 14 amino acids. Germline V gene lookup returns CDR1 SGHRS and CDR2 YFSETQ. The germline V and J ends were trimmed by 7 bases and 4 bases, with 17 bases remaining between them. CDR3 in DNA: TGCGCCAGCTCGCGGGTGGGGGGAAGAGAGACCCAGTACTTC. This sequence encodes CASSRVGGRETQYF.

As regards this clone: The CDR3 ends on some other residue instead of the conserved phenylalanine or tryptophan, so this is likely a read error. The DNA is omitted, as the CDR3 cannot be located on it reliably, and the CDR3 follows TCRdb's listing. The V and J genes are TRBV1 and TRBJ2-7; no DNA check was done on the table's D call, TRBD1. TRBV1 is recorded as a pseudogene. The CDR3 is 15 residues long, counting both termini. The CDR3 region is CTSSQEVLWTGSLGL.

This clone was detected only once. The chain combines TRBV30 with TRBJ2-7, with 8 bases matching TRBD1. Germline V gene data show CDR1 as GTSNPN and CDR2 as SVGIG (reference sequence). The CDR3 length is 15 residues. After removal of 1 base from V and 4 bases from J, the junction contained 9 bases not matched to a gene. Here the CDR3 DNA reads TGTGCCTGGAGTGCCTGGGGACAGGAGTTGTACGAGCAGTACTTC. Translated: CAWSAWGQELYEQYF.

This clone has just a few counts. This sequence joins TRBV7-7 and TRBJ1-5; D is ambiguous. CDR1 is SSHAT, CDR2 FNYEAQ, per germline (reference sequence). The germline V and J ends were trimmed by 1 base and 1 base, with 8 bases remaining between them. The CDR3 has 15 amino acids. The CDR3 DNA reads TGTGCCAGCAGCTTAGGGGCAGGAAGCAATCAGCCCCAGCATTTT. Residues: CASSLGAGSNQPQHF.

The chain has TRBV7-8 and TRBJ2-4; 7 nucleotides align to TRBD2. J was trimmed by 8 bases and V by 5 bases; bases with no gene match: 12. CDR3 length: 15 residues. Germline V CDR1 and CDR2: SGHVS, FQNEAQ. The DNA for the CDR3 is TGTGCCAGCAGCCCGGGGGGTCGAGGCCGTTACATTCAGTACTTC. As protein: CASSPGGRGRYIQYF.

The genes are TRBV10-2 and TRBJ2-7; D gene ambiguous. CDR3 length equals 11 residues. Trimming cost V 3 bases and J 3 bases, with 3 bases left between them. Germline CDR1 and CDR2: WSHSY and SAAADI. In DNA form, the CDR3 reads TGCGCCAGCAGTGAACTCTACGAGCAGTACTTC. Translated, it gives CASSELYEQYF.

The rearrangement joins TRBV30 to TRBJ2-7; D uncertain. With 2 bases removed from V and 2 bases from J, the gap between germline ends came to 10 bases. The germline gives CDR1 GTSNPN, CDR2 SVGIG (reference sequence). CDR3 length equals 13 residues. CDR3 in amino acids: CAWSQGDTYEQYF. The CDR3 nucleotides are TGTGCCTGGAGTCAAGGCGACACCTACGAGCAGTACTTC.

The chain links TRBV6-6 to TRBJ1-2; 8 nucleotides line up with TRBD1. The CDR3 covers 14 residues. Germline trimming cut 6 bases from V and 5 bases from J; bases unmatched to any gene: 8. The germline gives CDR1 MNHNY, CDR2 SVGAGI (reference sequence). CDR3 region: CASRTGTGLYGYTF. DNA for the CDR3: TGTGCCAGCAGAACGGGGACAGGACTTTATGGCTACACCTTC.